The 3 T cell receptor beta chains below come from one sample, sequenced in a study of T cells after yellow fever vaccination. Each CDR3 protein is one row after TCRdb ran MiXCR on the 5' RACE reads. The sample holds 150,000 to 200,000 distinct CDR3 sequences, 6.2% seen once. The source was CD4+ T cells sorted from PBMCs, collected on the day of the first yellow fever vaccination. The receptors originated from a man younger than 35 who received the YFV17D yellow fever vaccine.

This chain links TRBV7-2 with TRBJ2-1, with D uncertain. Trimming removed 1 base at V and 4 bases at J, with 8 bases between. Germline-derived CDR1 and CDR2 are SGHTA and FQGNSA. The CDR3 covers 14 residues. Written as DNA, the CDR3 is TGTGCCAGCAGCTTAGTAAGTCTGTACAATGAGCAGTTCTTC. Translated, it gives CASSLVSLYNEQFF.

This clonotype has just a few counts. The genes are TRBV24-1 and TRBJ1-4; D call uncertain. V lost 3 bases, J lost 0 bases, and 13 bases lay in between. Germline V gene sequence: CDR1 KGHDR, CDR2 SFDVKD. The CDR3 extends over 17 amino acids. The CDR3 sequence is CATSDTVEPATNEKLFF. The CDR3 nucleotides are TGTGCCACCAGTGATACCGTTGAACCGGCAACTAATGAAAAACTGTTTTTT.

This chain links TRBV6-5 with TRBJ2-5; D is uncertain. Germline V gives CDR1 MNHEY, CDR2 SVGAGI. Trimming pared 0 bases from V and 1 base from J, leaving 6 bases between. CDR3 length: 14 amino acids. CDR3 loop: CASSYSSVQETQYF. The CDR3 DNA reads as TGTGCCAGCAGTTACTCTTCCGTCCAAGAGACCCAGTACTTC.